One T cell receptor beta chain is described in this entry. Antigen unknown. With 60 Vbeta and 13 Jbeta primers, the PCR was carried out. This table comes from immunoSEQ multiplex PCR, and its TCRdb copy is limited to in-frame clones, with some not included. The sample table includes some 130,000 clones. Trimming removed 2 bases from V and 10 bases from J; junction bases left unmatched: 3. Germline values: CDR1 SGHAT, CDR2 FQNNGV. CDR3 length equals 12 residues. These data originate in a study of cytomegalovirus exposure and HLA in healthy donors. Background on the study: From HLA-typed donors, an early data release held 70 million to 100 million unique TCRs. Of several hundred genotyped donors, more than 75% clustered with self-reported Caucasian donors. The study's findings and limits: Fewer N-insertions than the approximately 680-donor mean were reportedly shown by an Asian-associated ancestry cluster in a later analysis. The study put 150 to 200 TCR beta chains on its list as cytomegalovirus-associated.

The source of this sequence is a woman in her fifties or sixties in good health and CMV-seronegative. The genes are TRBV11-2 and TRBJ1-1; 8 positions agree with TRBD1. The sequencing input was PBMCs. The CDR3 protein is CASSLQGAAAFF. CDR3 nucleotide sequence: TGTGCCAGCAGCTTACAGGGGGCGGCAGCTTTCTTT.